This TCR beta chain emerged from a study of CD8 T cells in Susac syndrome. As for the study in general: Clinically active disease was present in five or six of the sequenced Susac syndrome patients. Under ten of these patients were in remission.

Random hexamers served to reverse transcribe roughly 0.5 to 1 ug RNA. TCRdb ran MiXCR on the immunoSEQ multiplex PCR reads and lists one entry per CDR3 protein. Of 170,000 or so distinct CDR3 sequences listed, roughly 92% are singletons. The sample taken for sequencing was CD4+ T cells from PBMCs. The clonotype originates from a human donor with Susac syndrome.

CDR3 in amino acids: CATSGGGLGTEAFF. In DNA, the CDR3 is TGTGCCACCTCCGGGGGGGGATTGGGGACTGAAGCTTTCTTT. The chain couples TRBV15 to TRBJ1-1; D may be TRBD1 (5 bases). V lost 8 bases and J lost 5, with 18 bases in between. Germline V gives CDR1 LNHNV, CDR2 YYDKDF (reference sequence). This CDR3 has 14 amino acids.